This T cell receptor beta chain stems from a study of cytomegalovirus exposure and HLA in healthy donors. On the study more broadly: Caucasian-associated ancestry cluster membership applied to around 76% of 300 to 450 genotyped donors. Study-wide results and limits: It was likely that a cluster of highly shared sequence variants was a sequencing artifact. A further, later analysis showed that HLA-associated TCR beta chains (compared with equally common others) were more clonally expanded. Most TCR sequences showed up rarely, but some public TCRs showed up in many donors.

PCR employed 60 Vbeta and 13 Jbeta primers. TCRdb keeps only in-frame clones here, not all; method: immunoSEQ multiplex PCR. Here the sample spans roughly 110,000 clones, approximately 81% being singletons. Germline lookup yields CDR1 KGHSH and CDR2 LQKENI. The germline V and J ends were trimmed by 1 base and 3 bases, with 13 bases remaining between them. This CDR3 region has 16 residues. Details on this clone: Its target is unknown.

The chain has TRBV18 and TRBJ1-5; tentatively, D is TRBD1 (5 bases). The sequence was obtained from a woman between 18 and 29 years old in good health and CMV-seropositive. Sequences were obtained from PBMCs. CDR3 bases: TGTGCCAGCTCACCACAACCGACAGAATACAATCAGCCCCAGCATTTT. This gives the protein CASSPQPTEYNQPQHF.